This T cell receptor beta chain was documented in a study of beta chain features in type 1 diabetes. Since all of the isolated RNA was reverse transcribed, expressed TCRB transcripts were what got sequenced. Generated by immunoSEQ multiplex PCR, the TCRdb table keeps only in-frame clones and is missing some. The sample has 200,000 to 250,000 clones, under 13% seen once. In this sample, this clone turned up a few times. There are 12 residues in the CDR3. Germline V CDR1 and CDR2: SGDLS, YYNGEE. With 4 bases removed from V and 9 bases from J, the gap between germline ends came to 14 bases. The chain recombines TRBV9 with TRBJ2-7; no clear D. The sequencing input was central memory CD4+ T cells from blood. The clonotype originates from a man younger than 30 in good health. DNA for the CDR3: TGTGCCAGCAGCCCCTTGGCCGGGCCGCAGTACTTC. Amino acids: CASSPLAGPQYF.